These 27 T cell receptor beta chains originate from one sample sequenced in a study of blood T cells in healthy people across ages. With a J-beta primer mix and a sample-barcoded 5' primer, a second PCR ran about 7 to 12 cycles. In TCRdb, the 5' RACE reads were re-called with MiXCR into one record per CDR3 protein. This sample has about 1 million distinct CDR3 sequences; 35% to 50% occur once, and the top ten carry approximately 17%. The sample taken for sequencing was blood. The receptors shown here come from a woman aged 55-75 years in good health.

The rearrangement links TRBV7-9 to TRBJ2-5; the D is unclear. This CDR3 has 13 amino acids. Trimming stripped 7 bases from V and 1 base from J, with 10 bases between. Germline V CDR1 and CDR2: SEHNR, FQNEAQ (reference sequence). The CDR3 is CASTGFRQETQYF. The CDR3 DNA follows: TGTGCCAGCACTGGGTTTCGCCAAGAGACCCAGTACTTC.

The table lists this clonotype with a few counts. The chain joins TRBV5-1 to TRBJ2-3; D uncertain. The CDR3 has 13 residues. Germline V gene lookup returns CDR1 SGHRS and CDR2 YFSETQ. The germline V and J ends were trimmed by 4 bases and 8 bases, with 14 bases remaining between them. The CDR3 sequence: CASSVTPLRTQYF. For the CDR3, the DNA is TGCGCCAGCAGCGTGACACCCCTACGTACGCAGTATTTT.

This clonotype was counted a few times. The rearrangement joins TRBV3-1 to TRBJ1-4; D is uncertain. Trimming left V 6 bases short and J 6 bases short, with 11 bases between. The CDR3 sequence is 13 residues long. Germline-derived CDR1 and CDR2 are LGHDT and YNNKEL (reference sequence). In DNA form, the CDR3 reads TGTGCCAGCAGGCAAAGGACCCATGAAAAACTGTTTTTT. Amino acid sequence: CASRQRTHEKLFF.

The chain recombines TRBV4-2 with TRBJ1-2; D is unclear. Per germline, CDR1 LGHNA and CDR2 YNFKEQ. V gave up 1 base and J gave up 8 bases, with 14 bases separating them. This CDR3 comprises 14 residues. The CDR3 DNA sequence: TGTGCCAGCAGCCAAGCATCTAGCGATATGGGCTACACCTTC. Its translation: CASSQASSDMGYTF.

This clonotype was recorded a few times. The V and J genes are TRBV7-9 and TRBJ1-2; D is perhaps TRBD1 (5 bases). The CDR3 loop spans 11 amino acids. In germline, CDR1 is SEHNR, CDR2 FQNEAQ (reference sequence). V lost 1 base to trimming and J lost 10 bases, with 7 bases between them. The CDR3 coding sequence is TGTGCCAGCAGCTTAGACGGGGCCTACACCTTC. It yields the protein CASSLDGAYTF.

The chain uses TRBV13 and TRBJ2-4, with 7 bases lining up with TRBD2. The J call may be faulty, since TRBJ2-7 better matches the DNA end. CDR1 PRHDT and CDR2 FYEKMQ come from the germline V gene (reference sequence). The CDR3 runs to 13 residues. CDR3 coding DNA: TGTGCCAGCAGTCTCCCGGGGGAGGGCGAGCAGTACTTC. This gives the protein CASSLPGEGEQYF.

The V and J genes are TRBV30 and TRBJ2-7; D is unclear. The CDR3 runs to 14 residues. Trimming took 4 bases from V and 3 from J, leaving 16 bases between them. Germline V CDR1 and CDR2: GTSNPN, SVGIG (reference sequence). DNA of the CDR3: TGTGCCTGGACCCTAAATGGCGGAGACTACGAGCAGTACTTC. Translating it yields CAWTLNGGDYEQYF.

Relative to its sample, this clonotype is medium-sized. The CDR3 coding sequence is TGTGCCAGCAGCTTAGATCGGTGGCCGGGGGGCTACTATGGCTACACCTTC. Protein product: CASSLDRWPGGYYGYTF. The chain combines TRBV11-2 with TRBJ1-2, with D perhaps TRBD1 (6 bases). The V end was cut by 0 bases, the J end by 3 bases, with 17 bases between. The CDR3 sequence is 17 residues long. Per germline, CDR1 SGHAT and CDR2 FQNNGV.

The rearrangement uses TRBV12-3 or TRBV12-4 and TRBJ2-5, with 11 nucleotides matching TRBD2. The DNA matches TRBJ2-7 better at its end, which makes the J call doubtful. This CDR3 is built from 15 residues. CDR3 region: CASSTSGSGRHEQYF. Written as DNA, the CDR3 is TGTGCCAGCAGTACTAGCGGGAGCGGACGCCACGAGCAGTACTTC.

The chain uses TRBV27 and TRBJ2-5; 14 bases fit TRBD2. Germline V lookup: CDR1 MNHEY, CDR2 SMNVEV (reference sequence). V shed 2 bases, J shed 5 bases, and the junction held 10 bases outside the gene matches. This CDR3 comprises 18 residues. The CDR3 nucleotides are TGTGCCAGCAGTTTAAATTGGGGACTAGCGGGAGATGGGGAGACCCAGTACTTC. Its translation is CASSLNWGLAGDGETQYF.

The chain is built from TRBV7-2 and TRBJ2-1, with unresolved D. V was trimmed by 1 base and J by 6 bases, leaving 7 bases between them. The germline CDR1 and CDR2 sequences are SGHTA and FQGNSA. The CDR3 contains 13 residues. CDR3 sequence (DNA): TGTGCCAGCAGCTTAGGGTACCGCAATGAGCAGTTCTTC. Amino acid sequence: CASSLGYRNEQFF.

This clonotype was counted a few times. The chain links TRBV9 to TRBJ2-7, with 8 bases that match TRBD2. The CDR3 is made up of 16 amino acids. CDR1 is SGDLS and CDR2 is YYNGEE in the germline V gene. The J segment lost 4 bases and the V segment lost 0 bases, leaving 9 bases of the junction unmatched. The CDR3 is CASSVAGSGSSYEQYF. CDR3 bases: TGTGCCAGCAGCGTAGCGGGGAGCGGGAGTAGTTACGAGCAGTACTTC.

This CDR3 reads CASSLGVAATYEQYF. CDR3 sequence (DNA): TGCGCCAGCAGCTTGGGAGTAGCCGCTACCTACGAGCAGTACTTC. This chain connects TRBV5-1 to TRBJ2-7; D is uncertain. V lost 0 bases and J lost 2, with 12 bases in between. Germline V gene lookup returns CDR1 SGHRS and CDR2 YFSETQ. The CDR3 is 15 residues long.

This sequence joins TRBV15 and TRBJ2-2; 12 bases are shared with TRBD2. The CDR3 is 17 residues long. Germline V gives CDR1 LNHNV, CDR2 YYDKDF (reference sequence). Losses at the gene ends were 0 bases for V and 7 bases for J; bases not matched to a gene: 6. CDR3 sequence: CATSRDRLAGVVGELFF. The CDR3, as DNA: TGTGCCACCAGCAGAGATCGACTAGCGGGAGTGGTCGGGGAGCTGTTTTTT.

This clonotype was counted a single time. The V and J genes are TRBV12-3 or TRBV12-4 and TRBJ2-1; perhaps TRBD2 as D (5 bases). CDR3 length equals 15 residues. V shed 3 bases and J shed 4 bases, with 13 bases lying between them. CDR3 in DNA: TGTGCCAGCAGTTTTCAGGCCGGGGAATACAATGAGCAGTTCTTC. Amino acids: CASSFQAGEYNEQFF.

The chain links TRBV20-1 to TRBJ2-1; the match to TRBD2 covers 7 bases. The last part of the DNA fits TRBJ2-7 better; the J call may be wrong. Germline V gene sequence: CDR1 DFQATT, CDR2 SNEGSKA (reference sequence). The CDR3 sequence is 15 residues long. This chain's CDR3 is CSASYFGRSYNEQYF. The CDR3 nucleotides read TGCAGTGCTAGTTACTTCGGGAGGTCCTACAATGAGCAGTACTTC.

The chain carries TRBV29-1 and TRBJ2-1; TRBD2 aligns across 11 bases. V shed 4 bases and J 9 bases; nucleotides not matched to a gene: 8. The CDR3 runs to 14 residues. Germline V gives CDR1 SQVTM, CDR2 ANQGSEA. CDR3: CSVVTSGTLGEQFF. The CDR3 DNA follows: TGCAGCGTTGTGACTAGCGGGACTCTGGGTGAGCAGTTCTTC.

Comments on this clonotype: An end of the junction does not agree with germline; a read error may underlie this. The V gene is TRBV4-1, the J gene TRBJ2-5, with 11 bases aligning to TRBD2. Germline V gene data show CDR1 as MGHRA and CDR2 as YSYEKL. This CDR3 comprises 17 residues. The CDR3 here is CAGSPLTRTSGLETQCF. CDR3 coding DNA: TGCGCCGGCAGCCCCCTCACTCGGACTAGCGGGCTAGAGACCCAGTGCTTC.

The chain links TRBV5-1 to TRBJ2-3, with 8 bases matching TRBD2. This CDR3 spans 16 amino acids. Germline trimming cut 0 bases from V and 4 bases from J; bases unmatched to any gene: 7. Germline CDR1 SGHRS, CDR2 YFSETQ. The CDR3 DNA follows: TGCGCCAGCAGCTTGGCCAAGCGGGGGATCGCAGATACGCAGTATTTT. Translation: CASSLAKRGIADTQYF.

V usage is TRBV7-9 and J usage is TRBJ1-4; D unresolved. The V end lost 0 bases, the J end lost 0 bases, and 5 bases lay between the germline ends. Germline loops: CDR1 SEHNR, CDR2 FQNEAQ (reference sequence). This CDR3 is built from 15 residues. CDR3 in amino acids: CASSLAQATNEKLFF. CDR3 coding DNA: TGTGCCAGCAGCTTAGCCCAAGCAACTAATGAAAAACTGTTTTTT. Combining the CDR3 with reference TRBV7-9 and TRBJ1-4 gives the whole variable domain DTGVSQNPRHKITKRGQNVTFRCDPISEHNRLYWYRQTLGQGPEFLTYFQNEAQLEKSRLLSDRFSAERPKGSFSTLEIQRTEQGDSAMYLCASSLAQATNEKLFFGSGTQLSVL.

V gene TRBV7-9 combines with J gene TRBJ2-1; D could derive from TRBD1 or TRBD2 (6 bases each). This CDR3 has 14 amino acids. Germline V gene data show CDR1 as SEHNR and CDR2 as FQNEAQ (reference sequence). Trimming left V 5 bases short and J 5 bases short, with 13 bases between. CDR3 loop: CASSPIRGDNEQFF. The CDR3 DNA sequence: TGTGCCAGCAGCCCAATTAGGGGGGACAATGAGCAGTTCTTC.

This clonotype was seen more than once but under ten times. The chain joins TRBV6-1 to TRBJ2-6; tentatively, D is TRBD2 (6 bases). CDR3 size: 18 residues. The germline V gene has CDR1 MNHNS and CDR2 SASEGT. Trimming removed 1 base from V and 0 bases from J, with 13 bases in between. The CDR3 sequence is CASSEVGTFSSGANVLTF. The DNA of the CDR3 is TGTGCCAGCAGTGAAGTCGGGACTTTCAGCTCTGGGGCCAACGTCCTGACTTTC.

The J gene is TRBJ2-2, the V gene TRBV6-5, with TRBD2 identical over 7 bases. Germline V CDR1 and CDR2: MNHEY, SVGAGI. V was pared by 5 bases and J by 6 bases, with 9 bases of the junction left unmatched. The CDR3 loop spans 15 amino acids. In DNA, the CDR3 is TGTGCCAGCAGTCAGACTAGCTCTGTATCCGGGGAGCTGTTTTTT. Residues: CASSQTSSVSGELFF.

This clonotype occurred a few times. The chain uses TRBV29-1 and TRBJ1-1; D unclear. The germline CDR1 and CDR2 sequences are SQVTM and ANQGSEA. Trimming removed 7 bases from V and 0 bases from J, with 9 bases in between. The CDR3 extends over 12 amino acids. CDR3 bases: TGCAGCGGATGGTTCTTGAACACTGAAGCTTTCTTT. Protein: CSGWFLNTEAFF.

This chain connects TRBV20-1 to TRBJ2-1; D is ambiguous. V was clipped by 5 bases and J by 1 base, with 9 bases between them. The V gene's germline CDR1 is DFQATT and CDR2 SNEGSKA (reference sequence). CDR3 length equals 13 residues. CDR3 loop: CSAGIESYNEQFF. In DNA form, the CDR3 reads TGCAGTGCTGGAATTGAGTCCTACAATGAGCAGTTCTTC.

This chain's CDR3 is CASSLSDRVGGYTF. In DNA form, the CDR3 reads TGTGCCAGCAGTTTATCCGACAGGGTTGGAGGCTACACCTTC. V gene TRBV28 combines with J gene TRBJ1-2; 7 bases align to TRBD1. The J segment lost 8 bases and the V segment lost 1 base, leaving 7 bases of the junction unmatched. Germline V CDR1 and CDR2: MDHEN, SYDVKM. The CDR3 runs 14 residues.

Here the CDR3 DNA reads TGTGCCAGCAGCGATCCGAGGACTAGCGGGAACACAGATACGCAGTATTTT. Translation gives CASSDPRTSGNTDTQYF. The chain joins TRBV9 to TRBJ2-3, with 12 bases lining up with TRBD2. V shed 3 bases, J shed 2 bases, and the junction held 7 bases outside the gene matches. The length of the CDR3 is 17 residues. The germline V gene has CDR1 SGDLS and CDR2 YYNGEE.